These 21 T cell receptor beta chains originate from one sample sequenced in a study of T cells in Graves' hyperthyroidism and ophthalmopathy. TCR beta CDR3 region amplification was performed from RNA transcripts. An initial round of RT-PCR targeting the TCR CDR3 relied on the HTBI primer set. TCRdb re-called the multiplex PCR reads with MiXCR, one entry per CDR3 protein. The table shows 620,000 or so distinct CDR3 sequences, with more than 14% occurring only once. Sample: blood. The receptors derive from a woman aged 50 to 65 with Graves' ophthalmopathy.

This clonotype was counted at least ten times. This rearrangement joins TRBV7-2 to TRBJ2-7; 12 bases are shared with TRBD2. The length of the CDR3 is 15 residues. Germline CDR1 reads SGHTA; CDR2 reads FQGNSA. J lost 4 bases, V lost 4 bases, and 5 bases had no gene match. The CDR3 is CASSSGTSGWYEQYF. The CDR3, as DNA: TGTGCCAGCAGCTCCGGGACTAGCGGGTGGTACGAGCAGTACTTC.

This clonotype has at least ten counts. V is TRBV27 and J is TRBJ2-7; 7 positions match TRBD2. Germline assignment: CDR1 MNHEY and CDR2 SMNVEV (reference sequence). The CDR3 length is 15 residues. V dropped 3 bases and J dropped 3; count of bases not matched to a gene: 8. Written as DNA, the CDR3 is TGTGCCAGCAGTTTGGGAGCGGGGCCATACTACGAGCAGTACTTC. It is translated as CASSLGAGPYYEQYF.

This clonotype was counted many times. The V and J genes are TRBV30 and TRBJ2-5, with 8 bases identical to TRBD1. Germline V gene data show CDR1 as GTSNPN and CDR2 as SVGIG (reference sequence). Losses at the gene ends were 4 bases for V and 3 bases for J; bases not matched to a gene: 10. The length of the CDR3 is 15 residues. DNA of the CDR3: TGTGCCTGGATCCCGGGACAGGCTACAAAAGAGACCCAGTACTTC. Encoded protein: CAWIPGQATKETQYF.

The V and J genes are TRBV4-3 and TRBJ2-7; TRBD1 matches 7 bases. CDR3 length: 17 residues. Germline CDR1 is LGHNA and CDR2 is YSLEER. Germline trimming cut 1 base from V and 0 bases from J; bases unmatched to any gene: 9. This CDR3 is CASSQGQGFGSSYEQYF. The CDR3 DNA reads TGCGCCAGCAGCCAAGGACAGGGTTTTGGGAGCTCCTACGAGCAGTACTTC.

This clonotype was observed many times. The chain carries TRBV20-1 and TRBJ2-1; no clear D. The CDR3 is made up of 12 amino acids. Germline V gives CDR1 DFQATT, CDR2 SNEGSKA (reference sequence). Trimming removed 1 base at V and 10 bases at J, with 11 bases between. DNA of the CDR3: TGCAGTGCTAGAGCCTCAGAAGCAGAGCAGTTCTTC. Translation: CSARASEAEQFF.

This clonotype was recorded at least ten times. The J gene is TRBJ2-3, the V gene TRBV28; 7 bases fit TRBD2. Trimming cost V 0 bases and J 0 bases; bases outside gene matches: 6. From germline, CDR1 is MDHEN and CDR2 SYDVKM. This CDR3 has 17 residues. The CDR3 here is CASSLWASGSSTDTQYF. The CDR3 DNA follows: TGTGCCAGCAGTTTATGGGCTAGCGGAAGTAGCACAGATACGCAGTATTTT.

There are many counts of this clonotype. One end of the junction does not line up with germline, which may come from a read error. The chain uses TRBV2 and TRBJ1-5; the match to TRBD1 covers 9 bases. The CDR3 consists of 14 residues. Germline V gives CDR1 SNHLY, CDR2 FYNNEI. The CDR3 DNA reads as TGTGCCAGCAGGGAAGGACAGGGGAATCAGCCCCAGCATTTT. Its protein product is CASREGQGNQPQHF.

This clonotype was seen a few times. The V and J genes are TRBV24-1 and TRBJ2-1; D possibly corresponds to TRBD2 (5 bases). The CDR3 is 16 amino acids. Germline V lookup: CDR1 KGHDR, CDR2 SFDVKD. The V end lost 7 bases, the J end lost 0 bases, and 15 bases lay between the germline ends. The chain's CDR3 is CATRPSADDSYNEQFF. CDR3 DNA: TGTGCCACCAGACCCTCAGCGGATGACTCCTACAATGAGCAGTTCTTC.

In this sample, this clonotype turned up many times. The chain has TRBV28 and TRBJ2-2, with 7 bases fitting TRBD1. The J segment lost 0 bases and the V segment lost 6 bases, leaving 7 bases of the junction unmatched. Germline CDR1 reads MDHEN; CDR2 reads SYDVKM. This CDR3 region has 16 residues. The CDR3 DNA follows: TGTGCCAGCAGACCGACAGGGTCCCCGAACACCGGGGAGCTGTTTTTT. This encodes CASRPTGSPNTGELFF.

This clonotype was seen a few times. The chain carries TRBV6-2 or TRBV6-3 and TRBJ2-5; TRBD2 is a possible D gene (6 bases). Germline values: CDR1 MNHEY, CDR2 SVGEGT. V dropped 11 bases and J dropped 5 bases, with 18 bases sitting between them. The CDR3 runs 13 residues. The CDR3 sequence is CAGSGSGGETQYF. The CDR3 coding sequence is TGTGCCGGATCCGGGAGTGGTGGGGAGACCCAGTACTTC.

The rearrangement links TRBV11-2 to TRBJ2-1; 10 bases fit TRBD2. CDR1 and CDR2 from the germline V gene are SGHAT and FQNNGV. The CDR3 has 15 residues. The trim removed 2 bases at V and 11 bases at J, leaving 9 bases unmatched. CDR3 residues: CASSLSPTSGLQQFF. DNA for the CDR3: TGTGCCAGCAGCTTAAGCCCGACTAGCGGGCTCCAGCAGTTCTTC.

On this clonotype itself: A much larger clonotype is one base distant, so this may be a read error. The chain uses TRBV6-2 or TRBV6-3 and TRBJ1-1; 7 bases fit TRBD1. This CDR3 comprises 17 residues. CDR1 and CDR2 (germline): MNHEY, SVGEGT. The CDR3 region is CAGSYARRGSLNTEAFF. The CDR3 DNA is TGTGCCGGCAGTTACGCGCGCAGGGGGAGTCTGAACACTGAAGCTTTCTTT.

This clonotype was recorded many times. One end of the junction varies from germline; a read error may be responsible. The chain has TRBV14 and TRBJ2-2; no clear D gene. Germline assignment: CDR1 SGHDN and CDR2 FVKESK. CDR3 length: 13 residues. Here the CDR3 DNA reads TGTGCCAGCAGCCGCGCGAAAACCGGGGAGCTGTTTTTT. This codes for CASSRAKTGELFF. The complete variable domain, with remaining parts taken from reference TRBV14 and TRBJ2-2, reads EAGVTQFPSHSVIEKGQTVTLRCDPISGHDNLYWYRRVMGKEIKFLLHFVKESKQDESGMPNNRFLAERTGGTYSTLKVQPAELEDSGVYFCASSRAKTGELFFGEGSRLTVL.

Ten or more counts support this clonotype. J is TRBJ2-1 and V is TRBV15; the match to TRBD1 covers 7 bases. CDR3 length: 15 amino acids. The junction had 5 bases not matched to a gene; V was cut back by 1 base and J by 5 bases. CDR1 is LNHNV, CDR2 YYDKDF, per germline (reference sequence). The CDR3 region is CATSRGDRAHNEQFF. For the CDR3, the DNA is TGTGCCACCAGCAGAGGAGACAGGGCCCACAATGAGCAGTTCTTC.

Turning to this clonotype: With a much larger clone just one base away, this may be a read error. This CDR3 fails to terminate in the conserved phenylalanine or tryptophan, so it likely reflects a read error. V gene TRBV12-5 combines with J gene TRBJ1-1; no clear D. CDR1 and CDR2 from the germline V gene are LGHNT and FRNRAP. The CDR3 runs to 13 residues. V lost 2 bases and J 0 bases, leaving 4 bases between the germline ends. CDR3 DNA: TGTGCTAGTGGTTTGTCTGTGAACACTGAAGCTTTCTCT. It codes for CASGLSVNTEAFS.

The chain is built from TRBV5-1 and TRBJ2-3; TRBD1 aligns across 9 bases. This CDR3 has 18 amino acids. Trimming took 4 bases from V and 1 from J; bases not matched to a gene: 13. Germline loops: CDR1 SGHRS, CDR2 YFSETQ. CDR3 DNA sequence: TGCGCCAGCAGCCTCCAACCCGGGACAGGGCACCGCACAGATACGCAGTATTTT. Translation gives CASSLQPGTGHRTDTQYF.

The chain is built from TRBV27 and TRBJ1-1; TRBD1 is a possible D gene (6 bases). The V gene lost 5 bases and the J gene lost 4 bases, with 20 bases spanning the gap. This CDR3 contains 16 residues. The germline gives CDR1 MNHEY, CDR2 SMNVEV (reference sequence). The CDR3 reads CASSTIDHREPTEAFF. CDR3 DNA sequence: TGTGCCAGCAGTACGATCGACCACAGGGAACCCACTGAAGCTTTCTTT.

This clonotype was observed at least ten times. CDR3 sequence (DNA): TGTGCCTGGACGGAAACAGACGAGACCCAGTACTTC. Its translation: CAWTETDETQYF. This chain joins TRBV30 and TRBJ2-5; D is undetermined. From germline, CDR1 is GTSNPN and CDR2 SVGIG (reference sequence). This CDR3 contains 12 residues. Trimming shortened V by 4 bases and J by 5 bases, and 11 bases separated the two germline ends.

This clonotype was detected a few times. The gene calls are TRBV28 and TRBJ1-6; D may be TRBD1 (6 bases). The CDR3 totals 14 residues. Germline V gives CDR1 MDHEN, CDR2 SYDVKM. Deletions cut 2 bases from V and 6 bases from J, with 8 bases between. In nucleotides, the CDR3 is TGTGCCAGCAGTTTACGACAGGCTAATTCACCCCTCCACTTT. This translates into CASSLRQANSPLHF.

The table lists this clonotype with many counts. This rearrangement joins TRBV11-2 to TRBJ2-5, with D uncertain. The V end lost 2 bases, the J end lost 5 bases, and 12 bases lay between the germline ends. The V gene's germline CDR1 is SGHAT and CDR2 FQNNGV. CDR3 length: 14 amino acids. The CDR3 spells CASSLKRVAETQYF. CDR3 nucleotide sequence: TGTGCCAGCAGCTTAAAAAGGGTGGCGGAGACCCAGTACTTC. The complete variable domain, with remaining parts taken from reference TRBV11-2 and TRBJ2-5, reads EAGVAQSPRYKIIEKRQSVAFWCNPISGHATLYWYQQILGQGPKLLIQFQNNGVVDDSQLPKDRFSAERLKGVDSTLKIQPAKLEDSAVYLCASSLKRVAETQYFGPGTRLLVL.

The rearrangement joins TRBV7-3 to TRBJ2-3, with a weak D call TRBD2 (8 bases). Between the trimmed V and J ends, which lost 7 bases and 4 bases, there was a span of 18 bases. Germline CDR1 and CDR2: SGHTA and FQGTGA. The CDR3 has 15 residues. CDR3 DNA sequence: TGTGCCAGCAACAGGGGAGCGGGAGCTTCAGATACGCAGTATTTT. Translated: CASNRGAGASDTQYF.